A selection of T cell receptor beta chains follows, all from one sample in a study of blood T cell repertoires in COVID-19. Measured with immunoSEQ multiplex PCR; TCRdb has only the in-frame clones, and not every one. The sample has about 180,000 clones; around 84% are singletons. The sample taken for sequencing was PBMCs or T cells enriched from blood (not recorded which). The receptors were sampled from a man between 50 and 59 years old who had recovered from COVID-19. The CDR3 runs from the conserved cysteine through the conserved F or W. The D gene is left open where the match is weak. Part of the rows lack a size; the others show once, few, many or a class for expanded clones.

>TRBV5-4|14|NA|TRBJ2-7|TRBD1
CASSLGQGSYEQYF
TGTGCCAGCAGCTTGGGACAGGGGTCCTACGAGCAGTACTTC
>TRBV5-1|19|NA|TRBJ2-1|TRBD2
CASSREVSGGRSSYNEQFF
TGCGCCAGCAGCAGGGAGGTTAGCGGGGGGCGAAGCTCCTACAATGAGCAGTTCTTC
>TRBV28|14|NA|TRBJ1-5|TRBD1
CASRWVTGEQPQHF
TGTGCCAGCAGATGGGTGACAGGGGAACAGCCCCAGCATTTT
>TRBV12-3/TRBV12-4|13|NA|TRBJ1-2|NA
CASSLGRNYGYTF
TGTGCCAGCAGTTTGGGCAGAAACTATGGCTACACCTTC
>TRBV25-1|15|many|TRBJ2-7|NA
CASRILEWRSYEQYF
TGTGCCAGCAGAATACTAGAGTGGAGGTCCTACGAGCAGTACTTC
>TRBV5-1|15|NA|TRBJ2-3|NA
CASSLDRGSTDTQYF
TGCGCCAGCAGCTTGGACCGGGGTAGCACAGATACGCAGTATTTT
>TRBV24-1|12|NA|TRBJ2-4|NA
CATSAAGNIQYF
TGTGCCACCAGTGCGGCGGGAAACATTCAGTACTTC
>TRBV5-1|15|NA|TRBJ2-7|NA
CASNRGTVVLGEQYF
TGCGCCAGCAACCGCGGGACGGTTGTCTTGGGCGAGCAGTACTTC
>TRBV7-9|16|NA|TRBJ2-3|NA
CASSPYRDTPTDTQYF
TGTGCCAGCAGCCCATACCGGGACACCCCCACAGATACGCAGTATTTT
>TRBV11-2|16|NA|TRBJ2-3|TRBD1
CASSRGTGGPTDTQYF
TGTGCCAGCAGCCGAGGGACAGGGGGACCAACAGATACGCAGTATTTT
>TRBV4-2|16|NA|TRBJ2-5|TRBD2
CASSQSVAGGGETQYF
TGTGCCAGCAGCCAATCGGTAGCGGGGGGCGGGGAGACCCAGTACTTC
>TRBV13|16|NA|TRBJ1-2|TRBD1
CASSSTGQRINYGYTF
TGTGCCAGCAGCTCCACGGGACAGCGGATTAACTATGGCTACACCTTC
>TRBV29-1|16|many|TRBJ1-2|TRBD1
CSVEPPPGTGGSGYTF
TGCAGCGTTGAACCCCCGCCCGGGACAGGGGGTAGTGGCTACACCTTC
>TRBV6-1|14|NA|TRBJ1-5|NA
CASSEVYSNQPQHF
TGTGCCAGCAGTGAAGTTTATAGCAATCAGCCCCAGCATTTT
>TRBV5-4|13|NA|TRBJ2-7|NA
CASSSRGTYEQYF
TGTGCCAGCAGCTCCCGGGGAACTTACGAGCAGTACTTC
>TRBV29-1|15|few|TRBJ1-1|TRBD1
CSVWTGYLMNTEAFF
TGCAGCGTCTGGACAGGGTACTTGATGAACACTGAAGCTTTCTTT
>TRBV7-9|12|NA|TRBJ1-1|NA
CASSLTRGEAFF
TGTGCCAGCAGCTTAACCCGAGGTGAAGCTTTCTTT
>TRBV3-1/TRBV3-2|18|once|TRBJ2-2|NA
CASSQGSLSVANTGELFF
TGTGCCAGCAGCCAAGGATCCCTCAGCGTCGCGAACACCGGGGAGCTGTTTTTT
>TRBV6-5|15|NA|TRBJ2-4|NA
CASTAPLGRKNIQYF
TGTGCCAGCACCGCCCCTCTGGGGCGCAAAAACATTCAGTACTTC
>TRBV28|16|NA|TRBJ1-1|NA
CASSLPEVVKNTEAFF
TGTGCCAGCAGTTTACCGGAGGTCGTAAAGAACACTGAAGCTTTCTTT
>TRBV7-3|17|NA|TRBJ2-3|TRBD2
CASSLTFSLAGGDTQYF
TGTGCCAGCAGCTTAACGTTCTCACTAGCGGGGGGAGATACGCAGTATTTT
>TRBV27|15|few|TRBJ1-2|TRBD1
CASSPRGQRNYGYTF
TGTGCCAGCAGTCCTCGGGGACAGAGAAACTATGGCTACACCTTC
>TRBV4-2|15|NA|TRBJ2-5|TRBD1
CASSQGTAHQETQYF
TGTGCCAGCAGCCAGGGGACAGCCCACCAAGAGACCCAGTACTTC
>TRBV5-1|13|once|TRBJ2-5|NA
CASSLARKETQYF
TGCGCCAGCAGCTTGGCCAGGAAAGAGACCCAGTACTTC
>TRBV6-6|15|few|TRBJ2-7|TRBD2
CASSMGGGRAYEQYF
TGTGCCAGCAGTATGGGCGGGGGGCGCGCCTACGAGCAGTACTTC
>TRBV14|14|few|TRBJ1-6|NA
CASSQPGWDSPLHF
TGTGCCAGCAGCCAGCCAGGGTGGGATTCACCCCTCCACTTT
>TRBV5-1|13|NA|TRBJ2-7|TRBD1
CASSSRQGYEQYF
TGCGCCAGCAGCTCGAGACAGGGCTACGAGCAGTACTTC
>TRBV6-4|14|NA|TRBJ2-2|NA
CASSVGQNTGELFF
TGTGCCAGCAGTGTGGGACAGAACACCGGGGAGCTGTTTTTT
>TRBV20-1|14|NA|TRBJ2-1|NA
CSASVAGLLNEQFF
TGCAGTGCTAGTGTGGCAGGACTTCTAAATGAGCAGTTCTTC
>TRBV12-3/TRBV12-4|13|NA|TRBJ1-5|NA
CASSQQVGQPQHF
TGTGCCAGCAGTCAACAGGTGGGGCAGCCCCAGCATTTT
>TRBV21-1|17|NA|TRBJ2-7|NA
CASSKGVGGGAVYEQYF
NA
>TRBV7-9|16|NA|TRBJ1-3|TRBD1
CASSSDRGREGNTIYF
TGTGCCAGCAGCTCGGACAGGGGGCGAGAAGGAAACACCATATATTTT
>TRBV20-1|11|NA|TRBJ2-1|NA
CSARPRDEQFF
TGCAGTGCTAGGCCCCGGGATGAGCAGTTCTTC
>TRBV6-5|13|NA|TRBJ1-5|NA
CASRDAGNQPQHF
TGTGCCAGCAGGGACGCGGGGAATCAGCCCCAGCATTTT
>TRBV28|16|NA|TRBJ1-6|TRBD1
CASSLLTTGPNSPLHF
TGTGCCAGCAGTTTACTCACGACAGGGCCCAATTCACCCCTCCACTTT
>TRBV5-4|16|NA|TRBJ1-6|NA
CASSSRTNSYNSPLHF
TGTGCCAGCAGCTCTCGGACAAACTCCTATAATTCACCCCTCCACTTT
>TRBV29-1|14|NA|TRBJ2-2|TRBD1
CSVEAGGRTGELFF
TGCAGCGTTGAGGCAGGGGGCCGCACCGGGGAGCTGTTTTTT
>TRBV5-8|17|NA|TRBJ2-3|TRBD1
CASSTGTGGSGTDTQYF
TGTGCCAGCAGCACCGGGACAGGGGGAAGTGGCACAGATACGCAGTATTTT
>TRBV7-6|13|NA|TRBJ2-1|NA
CASSFGTSNEQFF
TGTGCCAGCAGCTTCGGGACTTCTAATGAGCAGTTCTTC
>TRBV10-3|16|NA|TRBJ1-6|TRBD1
CAISESALTSQGALHF
TGTGCCATCAGTGAGTCTGCCTTAACAAGTCAGGGGGCCCTCCACTTT